Listed here are 28 T cell receptor beta chains from one sample, sequenced in a study of metastatic and nonmetastatic thyroid tumors. Until they underwent thyroid surgery, no patient had received any treatment. TCRdb reprocessed the PCR reads using MiXCR. The data hold 25,000 to 35,000 clones, with about a sixth observed a single time. The sample taken for sequencing was blood. The source is a female donor with papillary thyroid cancer or a benign thyroid nodule (not recorded which). Some clones in this sample may be carry-over from other donors' samples.

This clone was detected ten times or more. This chain uses TRBV4-2 with TRBJ2-5, with 9 bases aligning to TRBD2. The CDR3 consists of 17 residues. Unmatched junction bases numbered 6, after V lost 1 base and J lost 0 bases. Germline loops: CDR1 LGHNA, CDR2 YNFKEQ. The CDR3 DNA is TGTGCCAGCAGCCAAGGGACAGCGGGGGGCCACCAAGAGACCCAGTACTTC. Amino acid sequence: CASSQGTAGGHQETQYF.

This chain joins TRBV3-1 and TRBJ1-5; D is undetermined. This CDR3 region has 15 residues. The germline V gene has CDR1 LGHDT and CDR2 YNNKEL (reference sequence). Trimming took off 0 bases at V and 7 bases at J, with 13 bases between the two ends. The CDR3 loop reads CASSQDTDPGQPQHF. DNA of the CDR3: TGTGCCAGCAGCCAAGATACGGACCCCGGGCAGCCCCAGCATTTT.

This clone was counted between two and nine times. The V call is TRBV28, the J call TRBJ1-2; D is uncertain. From germline, CDR1 is MDHEN and CDR2 SYDVKM. V was cut by 7 bases and J by 7 bases, with 16 bases left in between. This CDR3 is 13 amino acids long. Written as DNA, the CDR3 is TGTGCCAGCACCCTAACGGGCACCCCTGGCTACACCTTC. Its protein is CASTLTGTPGYTF.

In its sample, this clone is medium-sized. The chain links TRBV6-1 to TRBJ2-7; a possible D gene is TRBD2 (5 bases). The CDR3 totals 13 residues. Trimming cost V 5 bases and J 3 bases, with 11 bases left between them. Germline-derived CDR1 and CDR2 are MNHNS and SASEGT. The DNA of the CDR3 is TGTGCCAGCAGTTTGAGGGCAGGCTACGAGCAGTACTTC. It encodes CASSLRAGYEQYF.

The rearrangement links TRBV7-2 to TRBJ1-2; no firm D call. This CDR3 is 14 amino acids long. The ends were cut back, 9 bases at V and 6 bases at J, with 20 bases in the middle. Germline V gene sequence: CDR1 SGHTA, CDR2 FQGNSA. The CDR3: CARAAGRMANGYTF. CDR3 nucleotide sequence: TGTGCCAGAGCAGCAGGTAGAATGGCAAATGGCTACACCTTC.

In its sample, this clone was seen many times. This chain joins TRBV5-4 and TRBJ2-1, with 8 bases that match TRBD2. V lost 0 bases, J lost 6 bases, and 2 bases stayed unmatched. CDR3 size: 14 residues. The germline CDR1 and CDR2 sequences are SGHNT and YYREEE (reference sequence). This CDR3 is CASSLAGTSNEQFF. The CDR3 nucleotides are TGTGCCAGCAGCTTGGCCGGGACTAGCAATGAGCAGTTCTTC.

V and J are TRBV9 and TRBJ2-7; 8 bases are a match to TRBD2. CDR1 is SGDLS, CDR2 YYNGEE, per germline. This CDR3 is 15 amino acids long. V shed 4 bases, J shed 1 base, and the junction held 7 bases outside the gene matches. CDR3 nucleotides: TGTGCCAGCAGCATGAGACTAGCGTGTTCCTACGAGCAGTACTTC. This codes for CASSMRLACSYEQYF.

The rearrangement uses TRBV5-1 and TRBJ2-1; 7 bases map to TRBD2. Germline V gene sequence: CDR1 SGHRS, CDR2 YFSETQ. The length of the CDR3 is 17 residues. The ends lost 0 bases at V and 6 bases at J; junction bases unmatched: 12. In DNA, the CDR3 is TGCGCCAGCAGCTTGGTAGCGGGCCTTTGGGTGGGCAATGAGCAGTTCTTC. The encoded protein is CASSLVAGLWVGNEQFF.

Concerning this clone itself: A read error may account for a junction end that differs from germline. The chain links TRBV6-2 or TRBV6-3 to TRBJ2-7, with TRBD1 as a possible D gene (5 bases). The germline CDR1 and CDR2 sequences are MNHEY and SVGEGT. The CDR3 extends over 15 amino acids. CDR3 DNA: TGTACCAGCAGTCCCCACGGTACAGGCTCCTACGAGCAGTACTTC. This translates into CTSSPHGTGSYEQYF.

This clone was observed a few times. The chain recombines TRBV6-1 with TRBJ1-6, with unresolved D. Trimming cost V 6 bases and J 10 bases, with 10 bases left between them. Per germline, CDR1 MNHNS and CDR2 SASEGT. CDR3 length: 12 residues. The CDR3 loop is CASSPPGSPLHF. Written as DNA, the CDR3 is TGTGCCAGCAGCCCTCCCGGATCACCCCTCCACTTT.

This clone was observed many times. This chain joins TRBV19 and TRBJ2-2, with D perhaps TRBD1 (5 bases). The germline CDR1 and CDR2 sequences are LNHDA and SQIVND (reference sequence). The CDR3 loop spans 14 amino acids. V lost 6 bases and J lost 1, with 9 bases in between. This CDR3 reads CASSSTENTGELFF. The CDR3 coding sequence is TGTGCCAGTAGCTCGACAGAGAACACCGGGGAGCTGTTTTTT.

Many counts were recorded for this clone. This chain uses TRBV20-1 with TRBJ2-3; 7 bases are a match to TRBD2. The CDR3 has 15 amino acids. Unmatched junction bases numbered 3, after V lost 0 bases and J lost 0 bases. In germline, CDR1 is DFQATT, CDR2 SNEGSKA (reference sequence). In DNA, the CDR3 is TGCAGTGCTAGAGATCTAGCGGCGAGCACAGATACGCAGTATTTT. It is translated as CSARDLAASTDTQYF.

This clone was recorded at least ten times. The chain is built from TRBV10-3 and TRBJ1-1; 7 bases match TRBD1. Germline loops: CDR1 ENHRY, CDR2 SYGVKD. V gave up 3 bases and J gave up 4 bases; unmatched junction bases: 5. CDR3 length equals 14 residues. As DNA, the CDR3 is TGTGCCATCAGTGAAAGACAGGGAAGCACTGAAGCTTTCTTT. It encodes CAISERQGSTEAFF.

About this clone itself: Other DNA sequences in the sample encode the same CDR3. This chain links TRBV7-3 with TRBJ2-7; 8 nucleotides line up with TRBD1. With 2 bases clipped from V and 7 bases from J, the junction kept 10 bases outside the gene matches. Germline V gene sequence: CDR1 SGHTA, CDR2 FQGTGA. The CDR3 covers 15 residues. As DNA, the CDR3 is TGTGCCAGCAGCTTAGGTCCAGGGGGCGGCAATGAGCAGTACTTC. This sequence encodes CASSLGPGGGNEQYF.

At least ten counts were recorded for this clone. CDR3 DNA sequence: TGTGCCAGCAGCTTCCTCTCTAGCCGGGGCGAGCAGTACTTC. This codes for CASSFLSSRGEQYF. The chain joins TRBV5-6 to TRBJ2-7, with TRBD2 as a possible D gene (5 bases). V lost 2 bases to trimming and J lost 6 bases, with 15 bases between them. The CDR3 has 14 residues. Germline V lookup: CDR1 SGHDT, CDR2 YYEEEE.

With respect to this clone: This may come from a read error, since a much larger clone is one base off. The chain has TRBV7-9 and TRBJ2-4, with D tentatively TRBD1 (5 bases). Looked up from germline, CDR1 is SEHNR and CDR2 is FQNEAQ (reference sequence). The CDR3 length is 14 residues. The CDR3 DNA sequence: TGTGCCAGCAGCTTATCAGGGCACAAAAACATTAAGTACTTC. Amino acids: CASSLSGHKNIKYF.

This chain uses TRBV2 with TRBJ2-7, with 9 nucleotides matching TRBD1. There are 15 residues in the CDR3. The junction had 5 bases not matched to a gene; V was cut back by 4 bases and J by 1 base. From germline, CDR1 is SNHLY and CDR2 FYNNEI. As DNA, the CDR3 is TGTGCCAGCAGTGGGGGACAGGGTATGTCCTACGAGCAGTACTTC. This sequence encodes CASSGGQGMSYEQYF.

This clone was counted ten times or more. The genes are TRBV24-1 and TRBJ2-3; perhaps TRBD1 as D (5 bases). The CDR3 sequence is 14 residues long. CDR1 and CDR2 from the germline V gene are KGHDR and SFDVKD. Deletions cut 4 bases from V and 10 bases from J, with 17 bases between. CDR3 coding DNA: TGTGCCACCAGTGAGGGCAGGGCATCGAAGCCGCAGTATTTT. Its translation: CATSEGRASKPQYF.

The table lists this clone with a few counts. V is TRBV6-2 or TRBV6-3 and J is TRBJ1-6; D gene uncertain. CDR3 length equals 17 residues. Germline CDR1 is MNHEY and CDR2 is SVGEGT. The V gene lost 2 bases and the J gene lost 0 bases, with 11 bases spanning the gap. In nucleotides, the CDR3 is TGTGCCAGCAGTTACGCACCAGCGAGCTCCTATAATTCACCCCTCCACTTT. It codes for CASSYAPASSYNSPLHF.

This clone was picked up many times. The gene calls are TRBV19 and TRBJ2-1; TRBD2 might be the D (6 bases). This CDR3 contains 14 residues. Trimming stripped 3 bases from V and 5 bases from J, with 11 bases between. Germline CDR1 is LNHDA and CDR2 is SQIVND (reference sequence). The CDR3 loop reads CASSIERANNEQFF. CDR3 coding DNA: TGTGCCAGTAGTATCGAGCGGGCCAACAATGAGCAGTTCTTC. Drawing the rest from reference TRBV19 and TRBJ2-1, the complete variable domain is DGGITQSPKYLFRKEGQNVTLSCEQNLNHDAMYWYRQDPGQGLRLIYYSQIVNDFQKGDIAEGYSVSREKKESFPLTVTSAQKNPTAFYLCASSIERANNEQFFGPGTRLTVL.

This clone was picked up many times. The gene calls are TRBV2 and TRBJ1-4; weak D call: TRBD1 (6 bases). Deletions cut 4 bases from V and 0 bases from J, with 6 bases between. Germline V CDR1 and CDR2: SNHLY, FYNNEI. The CDR3 consists of 14 residues. Here the CDR3 reads CASSGQATNEKLFF. The DNA of the CDR3 is TGTGCCAGCAGTGGACAGGCAACTAATGAAAAACTGTTTTTT. The full variable domain, in which reference TRBV2 and TRBJ1-4 provide the parts outside the CDR3, is EPEVTQTPSHQVTQMGQEVILRCVPISNHLYFYWYRQILGQKVEFLVSFYNNEISEKSEIFDDQFSVERPDGSNFTLKIRSTKLEDSAMYFCASSGQATNEKLFFGSGTQLSVL.

This clone was detected many times. The chain couples TRBV5-1 to TRBJ1-2; a possible D gene is TRBD1 (6 bases). The CDR3 has 15 amino acids. V dropped 4 bases and J dropped 4 bases, with 17 bases sitting between them. The germline V gene has CDR1 SGHRS and CDR2 YFSETQ. CDR3 residues: CASSPTGSTSYGYTF. The CDR3 DNA follows: TGCGCCAGCAGCCCCACAGGGTCTACTTCCTATGGCTACACCTTC.

The sample holds many counts of this clone. The rearrangement links TRBV6-1 to TRBJ2-3, with a weak D call TRBD2 (6 bases). V was cut by 5 bases and J by 5 bases, with 14 bases left in between. Germline V CDR1 and CDR2: MNHNS, SASEGT. This CDR3 comprises 14 residues. CDR3 in DNA: TGTGCCAGCAGTTTAACTAGCCCCGGAGATACGCAGTATTTT. This translates into CASSLTSPGDTQYF.

This chain joins TRBV20-1 and TRBJ2-1, with 7 bases lining up with TRBD1. Germline V CDR1 and CDR2: DFQATT, SNEGSKA (reference sequence). The CDR3 extends over 18 amino acids. J lost 1 base, V lost 1 base, and 13 bases had no gene match. CDR3 DNA: TGCAGTGCTAGAGCGGGGACAGCCAAAAGAAGGTCCTACAATGAGCAGTTCTTC. It specifies CSARAGTAKRRSYNEQFF.

The rearrangement joins TRBV2 to TRBJ2-7; D possibly matches TRBD1 or TRBD2 (5 bases each). The ends were cut back, 8 bases at V and 4 bases at J, with 21 bases in the middle. Germline V gene sequence: CDR1 SNHLY, CDR2 FYNNEI. This CDR3 is 15 amino acids long. CDR3 in amino acids: CASLPKGPKGYEQYF. The CDR3 coding sequence is TGTGCCAGCCTACCGAAGGGACCGAAGGGATACGAGCAGTACTTC.

This clone was picked up many times. The rearrangement links TRBV6-4 to TRBJ2-2; TRBD2 might be the D (5 bases). Germline loops: CDR1 MRHNA, CDR2 SNTAGT. Trimming cost V 0 bases and J 0 bases, with 5 bases left between them. The CDR3 has 15 residues. CDR3 in amino acids: CASSDSSANTGELFF. CDR3 in DNA: TGTGCCAGCAGTGACTCTAGCGCGAACACCGGGGAGCTGTTTTTT.

This clone was recorded many times. This chain links TRBV7-3 with TRBJ2-1, with D perhaps TRBD1 (5 bases). CDR3 length: 13 amino acids. The V and J ends lost 3 bases and 9 bases respectively, with 12 bases between them. Germline CDR1 reads SGHTA; CDR2 reads FQGTGA. The CDR3 DNA sequence: TGTGCCAGCAGCTTCCTGCAGGGTAGTGAGCAGTTCTTC. Its protein is CASSFLQGSEQFF. The variable domain in full, completed from reference TRBV7-3 and TRBJ2-1, reads GAGVSQTPSNKVTEKGKYVELRCDPISGHTALYWYRQSLGQGPEFLIYFQGTGAADDSGLPNDRFFAVRPEGSVSTLKIQRTERGDSAVYLCASSFLQGSEQFFGPGTRLTVL.

This clone showed up just a few times. The rearrangement uses TRBV6-1 and TRBJ2-3; 7 bases align to TRBD2. Germline V gene lookup returns CDR1 MNHNS and CDR2 SASEGT. J gave up 3 bases and V 6 bases, and 6 bases lay outside the gene matches. The CDR3 covers 14 residues. The CDR3 nucleotides read TGTGCCAGCAGGGGAGGGGTCGTAACAGATACGCAGTATTTT. This encodes CASRGGVVTDTQYF.